These 13 T cell receptor beta chains were sequenced from one sample in a study of blood T cell repertoires in COVID-19. Sequencing used immunoSEQ multiplex PCR; TCRdb keeps in-frame clones, though not all of them. The sample records more than 300,000 clones, about 90% being singletons. Material for sequencing was peripheral blood. The receptors here all came from a woman between 25 and 40 years old with COVID-19, enrolled during active disease.

This chain links TRBV5-4 with TRBJ2-1; 9 bases are a match to TRBD1. V lost 0 bases, J lost 14 bases, and 3 bases stayed unmatched. CDR3 size: 12 residues. CDR1 and CDR2 (germline): SGHNT, YYREEE (reference sequence). CDR3 protein: CASSLVGTGKFF. DNA for the CDR3: TGTGCCAGCAGCTTGGTCGGGACAGGGAAGTTCTTC.

The chain couples TRBV11-2 to TRBJ2-7, with 9 bases aligning to TRBD2. CDR3 size: 15 residues. The V gene's germline CDR1 is SGHAT and CDR2 FQNNGV. Trimming cost V 2 bases and J 2 bases; bases outside gene matches: 4. CDR3 bases: TGTGCCAGCAGCTTACGGCTAGCGGGACCCTACGAGCAGTACTTC. Amino acid sequence: CASSLRLAGPYEQYF.

Concerning this clone: The same CDR3 is also encoded by other DNA sequences in this sample. The rearrangement joins TRBV30 to TRBJ1-1, with D hard to call. This CDR3 has 13 residues. Germline lookup yields CDR1 GTSNPN and CDR2 SVGIG (reference sequence). V dropped 0 bases and J dropped 1 base, with 6 bases sitting between them. CDR3 in amino acids: CAWSVRENTEAFF. The CDR3 DNA is TGTGCCTGGAGTGTCCGAGAGAACACTGAAGCTTTCTTT.

In its sample, this clone was seen a few times. The gene calls are TRBV4-1 and TRBJ1-5, with 9 bases fitting TRBD1. Trimming cost V 5 bases and J 9 bases; bases outside gene matches: 14. This CDR3 is 16 amino acids long. Germline V gene lookup returns CDR1 MGHRA and CDR2 YSYEKL. CDR3 sequence: CASSSIQQGAGTPQHF. In DNA, the CDR3 is TGCGCCAGCAGCTCTATCCAACAGGGGGCAGGGACGCCCCAGCATTTT.

The chain has TRBV2 and TRBJ2-3; 7 bases align to TRBD1. Germline CDR1 SNHLY, CDR2 FYNNEI. V lost 7 bases to trimming and J lost 2 bases; unmatched junction nucleotides: 6. CDR3 length: 14 residues. CDR3 residues: CASNRQGHTDTQYF. The CDR3 nucleotides are TGTGCCAGCAACCGACAGGGCCACACAGATACGCAGTATTTT.

The rearrangement links TRBV28 to TRBJ1-1; 9 nucleotides agree with TRBD1. Trimming took 7 bases from V and 0 from J; bases not matched to a gene: 3. This CDR3 has 14 amino acids. CDR1 is MDHEN and CDR2 is SYDVKM in the germline V gene. DNA of the CDR3: TGTGCCAGCAAAACAGGGGGCTTGAACACTGAAGCTTTCTTT. It is translated as CASKTGGLNTEAFF.

This clone occurred once. The chain's CDR3 is CASSSGGAANTGELFF. The DNA of the CDR3 is TGCGCCAGCAGCTCGGGGGGGGCAGCGAACACCGGGGAGCTGTTTTTT. The chain is built from TRBV5-1 and TRBJ2-2, with TRBD2 identical over 8 bases. V lost 3 bases and J lost 0; bases outside the gene matches: 4. CDR1 is SGHRS and CDR2 is YFSETQ in the germline V gene. The CDR3 loop spans 16 amino acids.

The chain recombines TRBV2 with TRBJ1-4; D unresolved. This CDR3 comprises 13 residues. Germline V CDR1 and CDR2: SNHLY, FYNNEI. V lost 3 bases and J 17 bases, leaving 19 bases between the germline ends. The CDR3 sequence is CASSERSAGRRFF. DNA for the CDR3: TGTGCCAGCAGTGAGAGGTCGGCGGGCCGCCGTTTTTTT.

This chain joins TRBV30 and TRBJ2-7; 11 nucleotides line up with TRBD2. Trimming removed 2 bases from V and 4 bases from J; junction bases left unmatched: 7. The CDR3 covers 15 residues. Per germline, CDR1 GTSNPN and CDR2 SVGIG (reference sequence). As DNA, the CDR3 is TGTGCCTGGAGTCGACATAGCGGGAGGGTGTACGAGCAGTACTTC. It is translated as CAWSRHSGRVYEQYF.

This clone was seen a handful of times. V and J are TRBV28 and TRBJ1-6, with 8 bases aligning to TRBD1. With V trimmed by 6 bases and J by 10 bases, 11 bases remained unmatched. The germline V gene encodes CDR1 MDHEN and CDR2 SYDVKM. The CDR3 sequence is 15 residues long. The CDR3 spells CASRPSRGQRSPLHF. DNA for the CDR3: TGTGCCAGCAGGCCCTCCAGGGGGCAGAGGTCACCCCTCCACTTT.

The chain has TRBV18 and TRBJ2-7; 9 nucleotides line up with TRBD1. The CDR3 covers 14 residues. V gave up 3 bases and J gave up 7 bases; unmatched junction bases: 7. Germline CDR1 and CDR2: KGHSH and LQKENI. The DNA of the CDR3 is TGTGCCAGCTCACCGGGACAGGGTTCGGGTGAGCAGTACTTC. This translates into CASSPGQGSGEQYF.

This clone appeared a few times. The rearrangement joins TRBV24-1 to TRBJ2-5, with D tentatively TRBD1 (6 bases). The V end lost 4 bases, the J end lost 6 bases, and 14 bases lay between the germline ends. The germline V gene encodes CDR1 KGHDR and CDR2 SFDVKD. CDR3 length equals 14 residues. For the CDR3, the DNA is TGTGCCACCAGTGACCCCACAGGGTTCAAGACCCAGTACTTC. Translated: CATSDPTGFKTQYF.

This clone was observed a single time. The V and J genes are TRBV19 and TRBJ1-6; D is unresolved. The CDR3 spans 14 residues. The germline V and J ends were trimmed by 5 bases and 14 bases, with 19 bases remaining between them. Germline loops: CDR1 LNHDA, CDR2 SQIVND (reference sequence). This CDR3 reads CASSPQTPVRSLHF. The CDR3 DNA follows: TGTGCCAGTAGTCCCCAGACTCCTGTGAGGTCCCTCCACTTT.